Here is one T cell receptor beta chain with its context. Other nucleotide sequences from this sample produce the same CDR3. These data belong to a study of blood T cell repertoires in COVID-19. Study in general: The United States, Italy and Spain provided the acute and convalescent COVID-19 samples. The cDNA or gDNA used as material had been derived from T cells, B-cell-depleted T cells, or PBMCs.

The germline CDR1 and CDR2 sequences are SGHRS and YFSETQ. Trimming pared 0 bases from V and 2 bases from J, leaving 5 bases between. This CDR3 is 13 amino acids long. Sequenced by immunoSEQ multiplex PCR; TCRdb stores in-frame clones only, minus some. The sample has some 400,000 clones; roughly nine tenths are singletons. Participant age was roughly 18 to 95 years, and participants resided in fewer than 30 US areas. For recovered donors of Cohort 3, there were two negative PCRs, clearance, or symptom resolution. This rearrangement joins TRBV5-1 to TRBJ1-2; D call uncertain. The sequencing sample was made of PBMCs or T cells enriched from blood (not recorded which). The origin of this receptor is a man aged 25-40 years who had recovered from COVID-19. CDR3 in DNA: TGCGCCAGCAGCTTGGCCGGGAACTATGGCTACACCTTC. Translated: CASSLAGNYGYTF.